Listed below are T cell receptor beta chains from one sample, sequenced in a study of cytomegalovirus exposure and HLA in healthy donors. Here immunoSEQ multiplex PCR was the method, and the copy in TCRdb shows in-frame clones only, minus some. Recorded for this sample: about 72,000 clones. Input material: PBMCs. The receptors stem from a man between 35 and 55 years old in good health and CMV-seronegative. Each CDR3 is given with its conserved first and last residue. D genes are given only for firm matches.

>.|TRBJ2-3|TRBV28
TGTGCCAGCAGTCAAAGCCCAGATACGCAGTATTTT
CASSQSPDTQYF
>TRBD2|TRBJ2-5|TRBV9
TGTGCCAGCAGCGCCCCTCCGGGGGGGAATCAAGAGACCCAGTACTTC
CASSAPPGGNQETQYF
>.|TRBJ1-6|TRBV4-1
TGCGCCAGCAGCCACAGCACGGGTCAGGGTGTTTCACCCCTCCACTTT
CASSHSTGQGVSPLHF
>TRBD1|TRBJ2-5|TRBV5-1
TGCGCCAGCAGCTTGTGGGGACAGGGAACAGAGACCCAGTACTTC
CASSLWGQGTETQYF
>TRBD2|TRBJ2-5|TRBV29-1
TGCAGCGTTGAACGAGGGGCGGGGGGTCAGACCCAGTACTTC
CSVERGAGGQTQYF
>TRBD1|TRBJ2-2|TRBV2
TGTGCCAGCAGGGACAGGGCGGACACCGGGGAGCTGTTTTTT
CASRDRADTGELFF
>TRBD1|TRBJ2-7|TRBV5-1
TGCGCCAGCAGCTTAGGACAGGGTAGCTCCTACGAGCAGTACTTC
CASSLGQGSSYEQYF
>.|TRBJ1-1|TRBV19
TGTGCCAGTAGAAGGCCCGGGGGCACTGAAGCTTTCTTT
CASRRPGGTEAFF
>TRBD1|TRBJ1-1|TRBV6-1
TGTGCCAGCAGTGAAGGTTACAGGGGACCCATGAACACTGAAGCTTTCTTT
CASSEGYRGPMNTEAFF
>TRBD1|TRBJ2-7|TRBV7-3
TGTGCCAGCAGCTTAGAACAGGGGTACGAGCAGTACTTC
CASSLEQGYEQYF
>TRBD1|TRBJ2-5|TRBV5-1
TGCGCCAGCAGCCTGAGGACAGGGGTGGAGACCCAGTACTTC
CASSLRTGVETQYF
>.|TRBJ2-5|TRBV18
TGTGCCAGCTCACCACAAGGGGCTCCTCAAGAGACCCAGTACTTC
CASSPQGAPQETQYF
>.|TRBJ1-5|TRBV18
TGTGCCACTTCTCCCGGTCACTCCACAGGGAATATGAGCAATCAGCCCCAGCATTTT
CATSPGHSTGNMSNQPQHF
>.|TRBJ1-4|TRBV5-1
TGCGCCAGCCGACCGACACCGACTAATGAAAAACTGTTTTTT
CASRPTPTNEKLFF
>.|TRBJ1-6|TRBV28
TGTGCCAGCAGTTTGGGGCGGAGAGGACAAAATTCACCCCTCCACTTT
CASSLGRRGQNSPLHF
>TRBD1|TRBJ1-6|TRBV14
TGTGCCAGCAGCCAAGCTGGGACAGCCTTGGGGTCACCCCTCCACTTT
CASSQAGTALGSPLHF
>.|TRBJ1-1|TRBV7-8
TGTGCCAGCAGCGGGGACATAACGGACACTGAAGCTTTCTTT
CASSGDITDTEAFF
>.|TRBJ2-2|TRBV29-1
TGCAGCGTTGGGAGGGGGGGCCAAGGCGGGGAGCTGTTTTTT
CSVGRGGQGGELFF
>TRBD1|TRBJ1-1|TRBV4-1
TGCGCCAGCAGCCCACCGATCAGGAGACAGGGAATGAACACTGAAGCTTTCTTT
CASSPPIRRQGMNTEAFF
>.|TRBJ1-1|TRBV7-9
TGTGCCAGCAGCATATACGACAGGTCGGGGACTGAAGCTTTCTTT
CASSIYDRSGTEAFF
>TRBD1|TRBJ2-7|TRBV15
TGTGCCACCAGCTCTTCTCCGGGACAGGGCTACGAGCAGTACTTC
CATSSSPGQGYEQYF
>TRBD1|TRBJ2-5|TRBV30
TGTGCCTGGAGTAACAGGGGGGAGACCCAGTACTTC
CAWSNRGETQYF
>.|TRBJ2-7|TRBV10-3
TGTGCCACCACGCCGGGGGACGGAGGCGAGCAGTACTTC
CATTPGDGGEQYF
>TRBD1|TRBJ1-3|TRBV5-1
TGCGCCAGCAGCAAATCAGGGGGATCGCGTGGAAACACCATATATTTT
CASSKSGGSRGNTIYF
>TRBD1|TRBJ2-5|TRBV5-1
TGCGCCAGCAGCTTGACCGGGACAGGGGAAGAGACCCAGTACTTC
CASSLTGTGEETQYF
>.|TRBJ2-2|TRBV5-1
TGCGCCAGCAGCCCTGGACAAGCGAACACCGGGGAGCTGTTTTTT
CASSPGQANTGELFF
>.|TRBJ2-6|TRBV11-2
TGTGCCAGCAGCTTAGCCCTCCTGGCAGGGGCGTATGGGGCCAACGTCCTGACTTTC
CASSLALLAGAYGANVLTF
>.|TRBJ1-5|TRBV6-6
TGTGCCAGCAGCCCAGACAGGCCCGGCCAGCATTTT
CASSPDRPGQHF
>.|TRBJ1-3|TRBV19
TGTGCCAGTAGTGTGACCGGGACTCCTGGAAACACCATATATTTT
CASSVTGTPGNTIYF
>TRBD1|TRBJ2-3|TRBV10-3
TGTGCCATCAGTGAAGGACAGGACACAGATACGCAGTATTTT
CAISEGQDTDTQYF
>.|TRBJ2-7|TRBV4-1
TGCGCCAGCAGCCAAGAGGCGGGTTCCACCTACGAGCAGTACTTC
CASSQEAGSTYEQYF
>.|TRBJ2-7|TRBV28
TGTGCCAGCAGTCGCCCGGGAAGCTCCTACGAGCAGTACTTC
CASSRPGSSYEQYF
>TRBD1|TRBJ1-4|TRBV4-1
TGCGCCAGCAGCCAGACAGGGCGGGGTTTGTCAACTAATGAAAAACTGTTTTTT
CASSQTGRGLSTNEKLFF
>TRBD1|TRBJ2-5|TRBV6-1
TGTGCCAGCAAGATCGACAGGGGCGGAGAGACCCAGTACTTC
CASKIDRGGETQYF
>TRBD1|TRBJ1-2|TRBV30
TGTGCCTGGAGTCCCGGGACAGGGGGTGCCTCCGGTGGCTACACCTTC
CAWSPGTGGASGGYTF
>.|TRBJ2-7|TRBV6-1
TGTGCCAGCAGTGAAGCGCGTGTTGGGGGGGGGCAGTACGAGCAGTACTTC
CASSEARVGGGQYEQYF